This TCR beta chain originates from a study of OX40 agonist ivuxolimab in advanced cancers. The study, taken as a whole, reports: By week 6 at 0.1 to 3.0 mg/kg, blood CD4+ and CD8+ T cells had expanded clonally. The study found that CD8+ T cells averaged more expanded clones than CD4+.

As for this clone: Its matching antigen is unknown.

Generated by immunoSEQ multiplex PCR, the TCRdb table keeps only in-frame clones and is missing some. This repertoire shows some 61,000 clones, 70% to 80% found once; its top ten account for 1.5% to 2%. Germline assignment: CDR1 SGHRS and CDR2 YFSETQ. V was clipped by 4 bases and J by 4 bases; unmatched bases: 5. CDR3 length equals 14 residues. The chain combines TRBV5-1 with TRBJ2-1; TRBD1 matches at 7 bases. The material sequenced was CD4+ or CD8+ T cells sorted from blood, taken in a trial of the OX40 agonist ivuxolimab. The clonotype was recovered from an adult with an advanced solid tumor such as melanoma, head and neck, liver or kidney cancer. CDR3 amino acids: CASSRGPEYNEQFF. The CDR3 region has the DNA TGCGCCAGCAGCAGGGGGCCAGAGTACAATGAGCAGTTCTTC.